The 30 T cell receptor beta chains below were found in one sample sequenced in a study of shared clonotypes between healthy human individuals. Produced via immunoSEQ multiplex PCR; TCRdb's table is partial and in-frame only. The repertoire holds 2 million or so clones, with over 85% as singletons. Sequenced input: naive CD4+ T cells sorted from blood. Subset specified: CD45RA+ positively selected. These receptor sequences come from a man aged 18-30 years in good health.

This rearrangement joins TRBV30 to TRBJ2-2; TRBD1 matches 8 bases. The CDR3 covers 13 residues. Germline CDR1 and CDR2: GTSNPN and SVGIG (reference sequence). The trim removed 4 bases at V and 4 bases at J, leaving 2 bases unmatched. The CDR3 coding sequence is TGTGCCTGGACCAGGGGGCCCACCGGGGAGCTGTTTTTT. It is translated as CAWTRGPTGELFF.

This clone was counted ten times or more. The chain links TRBV4-3 to TRBJ1-1; 8 bases agree with TRBD1. With 4 bases clipped from V and 5 bases from J, the junction kept 12 bases outside the gene matches. Germline values: CDR1 LGHNA, CDR2 YSLEER. This CDR3 is built from 16 residues. CDR3 residues: CASSPTHGTGGTEAFF. The CDR3 DNA reads as TGCGCCAGCAGCCCAACCCACGGGACAGGAGGAACTGAAGCTTTCTTT.

The chain couples TRBV6-5 to TRBJ2-7, with TRBD1 matching 9 bases. The V gene end was trimmed by 4 bases and the J gene end by 5 bases; junction bases not matched to a gene: 9. The CDR3 totals 15 residues. Germline loops: CDR1 MNHEY, CDR2 SVGAGI. DNA of the CDR3: TGTGCCAGCAGTTTCCGTAACAGGGGGCTAAACGAGCAGTACTTC. Amino acids: CASSFRNRGLNEQYF.

A note on this clone: A read error is possible here, since a much larger clone lies one base away. Distinct nucleotide sequences in the sample also encode this CDR3. The gene calls are TRBV28 and TRBJ1-1; 7 positions match TRBD1. The CDR3 sequence is 13 residues long. V lost 6 bases and J lost 1; bases outside the gene matches: 2. CDR1 and CDR2 from the germline V gene are MDHEN and SYDVKM. Written as DNA, the CDR3 is TGTGCCAGCAGCAGGACAGGGAACACTGAAGCTTTCTTT. As protein: CASSRTGNTEAFF.

This rearrangement joins TRBV5-4 to TRBJ2-7; 8 bases line up with TRBD2. Per the germline V gene, CDR1 is SGHNT and CDR2 is YYREEE (reference sequence). The CDR3 consists of 18 residues. The ends lost 4 bases at V and 0 bases at J; junction bases unmatched: 15. In nucleotides, the CDR3 is TGTGCCAGCAGCCCCGGGGGTAGCGGGATAATTAACTCCTACGAGCAGTACTTC. This encodes CASSPGGSGIINSYEQYF.

The genes are TRBV5-1 and TRBJ1-2, with 8 bases identical to TRBD1. The CDR3 extends over 14 amino acids. After removal of 4 bases from V and 2 bases from J, the junction contained 4 bases not matched to a gene. Germline CDR1 and CDR2: SGHRS and YFSETQ. The CDR3 region is CASSPGGPNYGYTF. DNA of the CDR3: TGCGCCAGCAGCCCAGGGGGCCCCAACTATGGCTACACCTTC.

The rearrangement links TRBV6-5 to TRBJ2-7; D uncertain. Trimming took 5 bases from V and 6 from J, leaving 14 bases between them. Germline loops: CDR1 MNHEY, CDR2 SVGAGI. The CDR3 is 13 residues long. This CDR3 reads CASSDQVWPEQYF. CDR3 coding DNA: TGTGCCAGCAGTGATCAGGTCTGGCCCGAGCAGTACTTC.

The chain carries TRBV4-2 and TRBJ1-6; 9 nucleotides match TRBD1. Germline V lookup: CDR1 LGHNA, CDR2 YNFKEQ. Trimming removed 0 bases from V and 2 bases from J; junction bases left unmatched: 5. The CDR3 sequence is 18 residues long. CDR3 bases: TGTGCCAGCAGCCAAGATAGACAGGGGGACACCTATAATTCACCCCTCCACTTT. Translation gives CASSQDRQGDTYNSPLHF.

The chain couples TRBV7-9 to TRBJ2-7, with 11 nucleotides matching TRBD1. CDR1 is SEHNR and CDR2 is FQNEAQ in the germline V gene (reference sequence). This CDR3 comprises 14 residues. J lost 1 base, V lost 11 bases, and 7 bases had no gene match. CDR3 protein: CASGTGGRSYEQYF. The CDR3 DNA sequence: TGTGCCTCGGGGACAGGGGGGAGATCCTACGAGCAGTACTTC.

This chain joins TRBV7-2 and TRBJ1-2; D not resolved. The CDR3 is made up of 15 amino acids. Germline assignment: CDR1 SGHTA and CDR2 FQGNSA. V was shortened by 7 bases and J by 0 bases, with 15 bases between the two germline ends. Here the CDR3 reads CASTLPPASNYGYTF. CDR3 nucleotides: TGTGCCAGCACCCTCCCCCCGGCATCTAACTATGGCTACACCTTC. Full variable domain (remainder filled in from reference TRBV7-2 and TRBJ1-2): GAGVSQSPSNKVTEKGKDVELRCDPISGHTALYWYRQSLGQGLEFLIYFQGNSAPDKSGLPSDRFSAERTGGSVSTLTIQRTQQEDSAVYLCASTLPPASNYGYTFGSGTRLTVV.

The chain has TRBV6-1 and TRBJ1-5; D not certain. Trimming shortened V by 6 bases and J by 2 bases, and 11 bases separated the two germline ends. From germline, CDR1 is MNHNS and CDR2 SASEGT. The CDR3 runs 14 residues. CDR3 residues: CASRPSGGNQPQHF. The CDR3 nucleotides are TGTGCCAGCAGGCCCTCCGGAGGCAATCAGCCCCAGCATTTT.

This chain joins TRBV6-6 and TRBJ1-2; D call uncertain. The CDR3 extends over 12 amino acids. The V and J ends lost 4 bases and 7 bases respectively, with 10 bases between them. CDR1 and CDR2 (germline): MNHNY, SVGAGI (reference sequence). The DNA of the CDR3 is TGTGCCAGCAGTTCTGAGACCGGTGGCTACACCTTC. Protein sequence: CASSSETGGYTF.

The rearrangement uses TRBV19 and TRBJ2-7, with D possibly being TRBD1 or TRBD2 (5 bases each). CDR3 length: 14 amino acids. Trimming left V 7 bases short and J 4 bases short, with 17 bases between. Per the germline V gene, CDR1 is LNHDA and CDR2 is SQIVND (reference sequence). CDR3 in DNA: TGTGCCAGTACCTCGGGGCAGGGACGATACGAGCAGTACTTC. Protein sequence: CASTSGQGRYEQYF. Full variable domain (rest looked up from reference TRBV19 and TRBJ2-7): DGGITQSPKYLFRKEGQNVTLSCEQNLNHDAMYWYRQDPGQGLRLIYYSQIVNDFQKGDIAEGYSVSREKKESFPLTVTSAQKNPTAFYLCASTSGQGRYEQYFGPGTRLTVT.

The chain is built from TRBV6-1 and TRBJ2-1, with D perhaps being TRBD1 or TRBD2 (5 bases each). Germline loops: CDR1 MNHNS, CDR2 SASEGT. Trimming took 4 bases from V and 4 from J, leaving 20 bases between them. This CDR3 contains 17 residues. The CDR3 is CASSVRNGGGQYNEQFF. The CDR3 nucleotides are TGTGCCAGCAGTGTACGGAATGGGGGTGGGCAGTACAATGAGCAGTTCTTC.

About this clone itself: One end of the junction is discordant with germline, which a read error may explain. V gene TRBV11-2 combines with J gene TRBJ2-3; 9 positions match TRBD2. Germline values: CDR1 SGHAT, CDR2 FQNNGV. The length of the CDR3 is 14 residues. CDR3 DNA sequence: TGTGCCAGCAACCTCGGGACTAGCAAAGATACGCAGTATTTT. Amino acid sequence: CASNLGTSKDTQYF.

The chain couples TRBV6-5 to TRBJ1-5, with D perhaps matching TRBD1 (6 bases). Germline-derived CDR1 and CDR2 are MNHEY and SVGAGI. The CDR3 consists of 15 residues. Trimming stripped 6 bases from V and 0 bases from J, with 12 bases between. CDR3 nucleotide sequence: TGTGCCAGCAGAGCCAGGGGCCATAGCAATCAGCCCCAGCATTTT. It is translated as CASRARGHSNQPQHF.

This sequence joins TRBV30 and TRBJ1-3; D not certain. Germline values: CDR1 GTSNPN, CDR2 SVGIG (reference sequence). The CDR3 has 11 amino acids. Trimming cost V 3 bases and J 6 bases, with 6 bases left between them. This CDR3 reads CAWSPENTIYF. The DNA of the CDR3 is TGTGCCTGGAGCCCCGAAAACACCATATATTTT.

The chain couples TRBV5-1 to TRBJ2-5, with TRBD2 matching over 10 bases. In germline, CDR1 is SGHRS, CDR2 YFSETQ. The CDR3 totals 16 residues. J gave up 2 bases and V 4 bases, and 8 bases lay outside the gene matches. CDR3 DNA sequence: TGCGCCAGCAGCCGCGGAGATAGCGGGGGGCAAGAGACCCAGTACTTC. It is translated as CASSRGDSGGQETQYF.

CDR3 loop: CASSFFTGGFADTQYF. The CDR3 DNA reads as TGTGCCAGCAGCTTTTTTACAGGGGGCTTCGCAGATACGCAGTATTTT. The chain uses TRBV11-2 and TRBJ2-3; 9 bases align to TRBD1. The CDR3 covers 16 residues. J was trimmed by 4 bases and V by 3 bases; bases with no gene match: 8. Germline CDR1 is SGHAT and CDR2 is FQNNGV.

The chain has TRBV10-2 and TRBJ2-7, with D perhaps matching TRBD2 (7 bases). Germline V lookup: CDR1 WSHSY, CDR2 SAAADI. The CDR3 runs to 15 residues. Trimming left V 8 bases short and J 7 bases short, with 24 bases between. The CDR3 loop reads CASGSGTKGWNEQYF. The CDR3 nucleotides read TGCGCCAGCGGGAGCGGGACAAAGGGATGGAATGAGCAGTACTTC.

The gene calls are TRBV6-4 and TRBJ1-5, with 10 nucleotides matching TRBD1. The CDR3 sequence is 13 residues long. Germline loops: CDR1 MRHNA, CDR2 SNTAGT. V shed 7 bases and J 7 bases; nucleotides not matched to a gene: 4. CDR3 bases: TGTGCCAGCACCGGGACAGGGGAACAGCCCCAGCATTTT. The encoded protein is CASTGTGEQPQHF.

V gene TRBV6-6 combines with J gene TRBJ2-5; TRBD1 is a possible D gene (6 bases). The CDR3 is made up of 14 amino acids. The V gene's germline CDR1 is MNHNY and CDR2 SVGAGI (reference sequence). V lost 4 bases, J lost 5 bases, and 14 bases lay in between. CDR3 loop: CASSSSGVWETQYF. DNA for the CDR3: TGTGCCAGCAGTTCATCAGGGGTTTGGGAGACCCAGTACTTC.

This clone was seen once. The chain employs TRBV7-2 and TRBJ2-5; 8 bases line up with TRBD2. V lost 5 bases, J lost 1 base, and 6 bases stayed unmatched. Germline lookup yields CDR1 SGHTA and CDR2 FQGNSA. This CDR3 has 15 residues. The CDR3 DNA follows: TGTGCCAGCAGCGCTCTAGCGGGCCTCCAAGAGACCCAGTACTTC. Its translation: CASSALAGLQETQYF.

About this clone: Other DNA variants within this sample encode the same CDR3. V gene TRBV5-1 combines with J gene TRBJ2-5, with TRBD1 identical over 10 bases. Trimming removed 0 bases from V and 4 bases from J; junction bases left unmatched: 3. CDR3 length: 15 residues. In germline, CDR1 is SGHRS, CDR2 YFSETQ. The CDR3 DNA is TGCGCCAGCAGCTTGGAGGGACAGGGGTCAGAGACCCAGTACTTC. Encoded protein: CASSLEGQGSETQYF.

This sequence joins TRBV10-2 and TRBJ2-5; TRBD2 aligns across 10 bases. Germline lookup yields CDR1 WSHSY and CDR2 SAAADI. The V and J ends lost 4 bases and 5 bases, in that order; junction bases with no gene match: 7. The CDR3 loop spans 15 amino acids. Here the CDR3 reads CASSASGGASETQYF. The CDR3 DNA reads TGCGCCAGCAGTGCGAGCGGGGGGGCCTCGGAGACCCAGTACTTC.

V is TRBV29-1 and J is TRBJ1-1; D ambiguous. CDR3 size: 13 residues. V lost 3 bases to trimming and J lost 0 bases, with 8 bases between them. Germline V gene sequence: CDR1 SQVTM, CDR2 ANQGSEA. The DNA for the CDR3 is TGCAGCGTTGAGGGCCTGTTGAACACTGAAGCTTTCTTT. Encoded protein: CSVEGLLNTEAFF.

This sequence joins TRBV28 and TRBJ2-5; D is perhaps TRBD2 (5 bases). This CDR3 has 13 residues. Germline CDR1 MDHEN, CDR2 SYDVKM. V dropped 3 bases and J dropped 2 bases, with 7 bases sitting between them. In DNA, the CDR3 is TGTGCCAGCAGTTTCCAGCGGCAAGAGACCCAGTACTTC. Amino acids: CASSFQRQETQYF.

CDR3 sequence (DNA): TGTGCCAGTAGAAGGACTAGCGGGAGCTACAATGAGCAGTTCTTC. It is translated as CASRRTSGSYNEQFF. The chain joins TRBV19 to TRBJ2-1; 13 bases line up with TRBD2. V shed 6 bases, J shed 3 bases, and the junction held 2 bases outside the gene matches. There are 15 residues in the CDR3. The germline gives CDR1 LNHDA, CDR2 SQIVND (reference sequence). The whole variable domain, remainder taken from reference TRBV19 and TRBJ2-1, is DGGITQSPKYLFRKEGQNVTLSCEQNLNHDAMYWYRQDPGQGLRLIYYSQIVNDFQKGDIAEGYSVSREKKESFPLTVTSAQKNPTAFYLCASRRTSGSYNEQFFGPGTRLTVL.

This chain joins TRBV5-1 and TRBJ2-1; possibly TRBD2 for D (5 bases). From germline, CDR1 is SGHRS and CDR2 YFSETQ. The CDR3 contains 12 residues. Trimming shortened V by 1 base and J by 8 bases, and 7 bases separated the two germline ends. The CDR3 nucleotides are TGCGCCAGCAGCTTGACTAGTGATGAGCAGTTCTTC. Its translation is CASSLTSDEQFF.

This sequence joins TRBV9 and TRBJ2-3; D possibly corresponds to TRBD1 (5 bases). This CDR3 has 16 residues. Germline CDR1 and CDR2: SGDLS and YYNGEE. With 0 bases removed from V and 2 bases from J, the gap between germline ends came to 13 bases. The CDR3 coding sequence is TGTGCCAGCAGCGTAGACAGGTTCGGAATCACAGATACGCAGTATTTT. Residues: CASSVDRFGITDTQYF.